The 24 T cell receptor beta chains in this list originate from one sample, sequenced in a study of T cells in Graves' hyperthyroidism and ophthalmopathy. The CDR3 regions of TCR beta were amplified from RNA transcripts. Primed by the HTBI set, a first-round RT-PCR was run on the TCR CDR3. Each CDR3 protein gets one entry after TCRdb re-called the multiplex PCR reads with MiXCR. The sample holds around 350,000 distinct CDR3 sequences, approximately 14% seen once. The sequenced sample was blood. The receptor source for this set is a woman aged 55-69 years with Graves' ophthalmopathy.

This clonotype was seen a few times. This chain links TRBV5-6 with TRBJ2-1; 11 bases align to TRBD2. Germline CDR1 reads SGHDT; CDR2 reads YYEEEE. With 1 base clipped from V and 15 bases from J, the junction kept 15 bases outside the gene matches. CDR3 size: 16 residues. The CDR3 protein is CASSLLSGRGDRYLFF. In nucleotides, the CDR3 is TGTGCCAGCAGCTTGCTTAGCGGGAGGGGGGATCGATATCTGTTCTTC.

This clonotype was counted ten times or more. This sequence joins TRBV11-2 and TRBJ2-1, with a tentative D call TRBD2 (6 bases). Looked up from germline, CDR1 is SGHAT and CDR2 is FQNNGV. V was pared by 8 bases and J by 5 bases, with 22 bases between. The CDR3 runs 16 residues. The CDR3 coding sequence is TGTGCCAGCCGTGCTATCGTCGGAGGGATTGACAATGAGCAGTTCTTC. This translates into CASRAIVGGIDNEQFF.

This clonotype was recorded many times. The chain recombines TRBV20-1 with TRBJ2-3; maybe TRBD2 (5 bases). V dropped 3 bases and J dropped 5 bases, with 15 bases sitting between them. Germline V lookup: CDR1 DFQATT, CDR2 SNEGSKA (reference sequence). This CDR3 spans 14 amino acids. This CDR3 is CSARGLYAGDTQYF. The CDR3 bases are TGCAGTGCTAGGGGCCTCTACGCGGGAGATACGCAGTATTTT.

This clonotype has at least ten counts. The CDR3 DNA reads TGTGCCAGCAGTGCCTTGGACAGGGACTACGAGCAGTACTTC. It yields the protein CASSALDRDYEQYF. The chain joins TRBV28 to TRBJ2-7; 8 bases are shared with TRBD1. J gave up 3 bases and V 5 bases, and 6 bases lay outside the gene matches. Germline V CDR1 and CDR2: MDHEN, SYDVKM. The CDR3 contains 14 residues.

This clonotype appeared a single time. This chain joins TRBV10-1 and TRBJ2-3; TRBD2 matches at 15 bases. V lost 6 bases, J lost 7 bases, and 5 bases stayed unmatched. This CDR3 spans 15 amino acids. Germline CDR1 and CDR2: WNHNN and SYGVQD (reference sequence). CDR3 in DNA: TGCGCCAGCAGCAAGGGACTAGCGGGAGGATATACGCAGTATTTT. It specifies CASSKGLAGGYTQYF.

Ten or more counts support this clonotype. V is TRBV11-2 and J is TRBJ1-1, with D perhaps matching TRBD1 (5 bases). CDR1 is SGHAT and CDR2 is FQNNGV in the germline V gene. V dropped 5 bases and J dropped 0 bases, with 16 bases sitting between them. This CDR3 is built from 16 residues. This chain's CDR3 is CASSQGVGAMNTEAFF. The CDR3 DNA is TGTGCCAGCAGCCAAGGGGTAGGAGCTATGAACACTGAAGCTTTCTTT.

The chain is built from TRBV7-9 and TRBJ2-7, with 9 bases matching TRBD1. V shed 5 bases and J 3 bases; nucleotides not matched to a gene: 11. There are 16 residues in the CDR3. Germline V gives CDR1 SEHNR, CDR2 FQNEAQ (reference sequence). CDR3 DNA sequence: TGTGCCAGCAGCCCAGAGCCCGGGACAGGGTACTACGAGCAGTACTTC. Translated: CASSPEPGTGYYEQYF.

This clonotype was detected ten times or more. The rearrangement links TRBV28 to TRBJ1-1; D is unclear. The CDR3 has 11 residues. Germline V gene sequence: CDR1 MDHEN, CDR2 SYDVKM. Between the trimmed V and J ends, which lost 4 bases and 6 bases, there was a span of 6 bases. The CDR3 nucleotides are TGTGCCAGCAGTTCCGAGCCTGAAGCTTTCTTT. Its translation: CASSSEPEAFF.

This clonotype showed up many times. This chain links TRBV20-1 with TRBJ2-1; no clear D. Germline V gene lookup returns CDR1 DFQATT and CDR2 SNEGSKA (reference sequence). The germline V and J ends were trimmed by 5 bases and 2 bases, with 13 bases remaining between them. The CDR3 has 14 residues. CDR3 sequence: CSAALLGTYNEQFF. Written as DNA, the CDR3 is TGCAGTGCTGCGCTACTGGGTACCTACAATGAGCAGTTCTTC.

This clonotype has at least ten counts. The chain uses TRBV7-9 and TRBJ2-1; unclear D gene. The CDR3 is made up of 15 amino acids. The germline gives CDR1 SEHNR, CDR2 FQNEAQ (reference sequence). Between the trimmed V and J ends, which lost 7 bases and 2 bases, there was a span of 15 bases. CDR3 sequence (DNA): TGTGCCAGCATCCCAGCTGAGCGTGCCTACAATGAGCAGTTCTTC. Translation gives CASIPAERAYNEQFF.

This clonotype showed up many times. The chain carries TRBV11-2 and TRBJ2-1; a possible D gene is TRBD1 (5 bases). CDR3 length: 15 amino acids. V was cut by 0 bases and J by 4 bases, with 10 bases left in between. Germline V CDR1 and CDR2: SGHAT, FQNNGV. The CDR3 coding sequence is TGTGCCAGCAGCTTAGACCTGGGGCAATACAATGAGCAGTTCTTC. Protein sequence: CASSLDLGQYNEQFF. The full variable domain, in which reference TRBV11-2 and TRBJ2-1 provide the parts outside the CDR3, is EAGVAQSPRYKIIEKRQSVAFWCNPISGHATLYWYQQILGQGPKLLIQFQNNGVVDDSQLPKDRFSAERLKGVDSTLKIQPAKLEDSAVYLCASSLDLGQYNEQFFGPGTRLTVL.

This clonotype was seen many times. The chain recombines TRBV13 with TRBJ2-1; 9 bases map to TRBD2. V lost 5 bases, J lost 4 bases, and 9 bases stayed unmatched. CDR3 length: 16 residues. In germline, CDR1 is PRHDT, CDR2 FYEKMQ (reference sequence). CDR3 sequence reads: CASSPATSGHYNEQFF. Written as DNA, the CDR3 is TGTGCCAGCAGCCCCGCCACTAGCGGGCATTACAATGAGCAGTTCTTC.

This clonotype was seen only a few times. The gene calls are TRBV18 and TRBJ2-7; 10 bases are shared with TRBD1. The CDR3 is 16 residues long. Germline V CDR1 and CDR2: KGHSH, LQKENI. The V and J ends lost 6 bases and 4 bases, in that order; junction bases with no gene match: 12. CDR3 loop: CASSPTTGGLIYEQYF. CDR3 DNA: TGTGCCAGCTCCCCTACGACAGGGGGCCTCATTTACGAGCAGTACTTC.

Only a few counts were recorded for this clonotype. One end of the junction varies from germline; a read error may be responsible. The CDR3 sequence: CAGSSRAGETQYF. The CDR3 DNA reads TGCGCCGGCAGCTCGAGGGCCGGGGAGACCCAGTACTTC. The rearrangement uses TRBV5-1 and TRBJ2-5; tentatively, D is TRBD2 (5 bases). Per the germline V gene, CDR1 is SGHRS and CDR2 is YFSETQ. This CDR3 is 13 amino acids long.

A remark on this clonotype: An end of the junction does not agree with germline; a read error may underlie this. The gene calls are TRBV29-1 and TRBJ2-1; 15 nucleotides match TRBD2. Germline lookup yields CDR1 SQVTM and CDR2 ANQGSEA. This CDR3 is 15 amino acids long. DNA of the CDR3: TGCAGCGGCGGCCCGGGACTAGCGGGAGGAAATGAGCAGTCCTTC. This encodes CSGGPGLAGGNEQSF.

V and J are TRBV20-1 and TRBJ2-3; 7 nucleotides match TRBD1. Germline V gene lookup returns CDR1 DFQATT and CDR2 SNEGSKA (reference sequence). V lost 5 bases, J lost 3 bases, and 8 bases stayed unmatched. This CDR3 spans 14 amino acids. CDR3 protein: CSAPPGGFTDTQYF. CDR3 DNA sequence: TGCAGTGCTCCGCCAGGGGGTTTTACAGATACGCAGTATTTT.

There are many counts of this clonotype. The chain uses TRBV11-2 and TRBJ2-1; possible D gene TRBD1, 6 bases. With 1 base removed from V and 2 bases from J, the gap between germline ends came to 12 bases. The CDR3 consists of 16 residues. Germline CDR1 is SGHAT and CDR2 is FQNNGV. CDR3 sequence: CASSLGVGAAYNEQFF. As DNA, the CDR3 is TGTGCCAGCAGCTTAGGGGTGGGGGCAGCCTACAATGAGCAGTTCTTC.

CDR3 sequence reads: CASSSQGNTIYF. CDR3 in DNA: TGTGCCAGCAGTTCGCAAGGAAACACCATATATTTT. The chain joins TRBV2 to TRBJ1-3; D is ambiguous. The CDR3 consists of 12 residues. V was trimmed by 5 bases and J by 4 bases, leaving 6 bases between them. Germline CDR1 reads SNHLY; CDR2 reads FYNNEI.

This clonotype was counted between two and nine times. The V and J genes are TRBV6-1 and TRBJ2-2, with D possibly being TRBD2 (6 bases). V was trimmed by 3 bases and J by 5 bases, leaving 7 bases between them. The CDR3 has 13 amino acids. Germline lookup yields CDR1 MNHNS and CDR2 SASEGT. Here the CDR3 DNA reads TGTGCCAGCAGTGATGGAGGGACCGGGGAGCTGTTTTTT. Translating gives CASSDGGTGELFF.

This clonotype has ten or more counts. This chain uses TRBV13 with TRBJ1-1; 10 bases align to TRBD1. V lost 7 bases, J lost 0 bases, and 5 bases stayed unmatched. CDR1 and CDR2 from the germline V gene are PRHDT and FYEKMQ (reference sequence). This CDR3 region has 15 residues. The CDR3 DNA reads TGTGCCAGCAAAGGGACAGGGGTAATGAACACTGAAGCTTTCTTT. The encoded protein is CASKGTGVMNTEAFF.

As for this clonotype: Its ends do not fully match the called genes, so a read error is possible. The chain recombines TRBV7-9 with TRBJ2-7, with D possibly matching TRBD2 (5 bases). CDR1 is SEHNR and CDR2 is FQNEAQ in the germline V gene (reference sequence). This CDR3 has 18 amino acids. In DNA, the CDR3 is TGTGCCAACAGCTTAGACCCTAGACGGGCGGGCCCCTCCTACGAGCAGTACTTC. Amino acid sequence: CANSLDPRRAGPSYEQYF.

The chain recombines TRBV7-9 with TRBJ2-1, with 13 positions matching TRBD2. V lost 3 bases and J lost 6; bases outside the gene matches: 8. Germline V gives CDR1 SEHNR, CDR2 FQNEAQ (reference sequence). This CDR3 comprises 17 residues. The CDR3 protein is CASSLPTSGRASNEQFF. In DNA, the CDR3 is TGTGCCAGCAGCTTGCCTACTAGCGGGAGGGCCTCCAATGAGCAGTTCTTC. Full variable domain (rest looked up from reference TRBV7-9 and TRBJ2-1): DTGVSQNPRHKITKRGQNVTFRCDPISEHNRLYWYRQTLGQGPEFLTYFQNEAQLEKSRLLSDRFSAERPKGSFSTLEIQRTEQGDSAMYLCASSLPTSGRASNEQFFGPGTRLTVL.

This clonotype was seen repeatedly, ten times or more. The J gene is TRBJ2-2, the V gene TRBV4-1, with D unclear. The CDR3 is 14 amino acids. Trimming took off 4 bases at V and 2 bases at J, with 8 bases between the two ends. The germline gives CDR1 MGHRA, CDR2 YSYEKL. The CDR3 nucleotides read TGCGCCAGCAGCCCTCTCCCTAACACCGGGGAGCTGTTTTTT. Its translation: CASSPLPNTGELFF.

The V call is TRBV4-1, the J call TRBJ2-3, with 13 positions matching TRBD2. Trimming removed 1 base from V and 6 bases from J; junction bases left unmatched: 1. From germline, CDR1 is MGHRA and CDR2 YSYEKL. The CDR3 covers 15 residues. As DNA, the CDR3 is TGCGCCAGCAGCCAAGGGACTAGCGGGAGTGATACGCAGTATTTT. The encoded protein is CASSQGTSGSDTQYF.